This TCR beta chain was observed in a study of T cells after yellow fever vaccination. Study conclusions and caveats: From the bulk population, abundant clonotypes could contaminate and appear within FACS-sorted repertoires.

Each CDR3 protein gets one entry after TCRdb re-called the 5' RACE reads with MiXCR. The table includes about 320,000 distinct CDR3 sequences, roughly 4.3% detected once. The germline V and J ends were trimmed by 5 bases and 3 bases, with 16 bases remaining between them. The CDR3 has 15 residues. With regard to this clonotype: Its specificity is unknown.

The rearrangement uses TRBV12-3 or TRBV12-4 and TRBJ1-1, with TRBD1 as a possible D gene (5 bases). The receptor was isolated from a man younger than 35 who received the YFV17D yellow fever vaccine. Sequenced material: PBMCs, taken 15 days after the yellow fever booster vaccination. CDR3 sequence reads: CASSPRRGGYTEAFF. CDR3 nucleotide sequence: TGTGCCAGCAGTCCCCGTCGGGGCGGTTACACTGAAGCTTTCTTT.